This passage covers 21 T cell receptor beta chains from one sample sequenced in a study of cytomegalovirus exposure and HLA in healthy donors. This PCR relied on a set of 60 Vbeta primers and 13 Jbeta primers. The assay was immunoSEQ multiplex PCR, and TCRdb's table has in-frame clones only and misses some. The repertoire table contains 130,000 to 150,000 clones. Source material: PBMCs. These receptors all stem from a man aged 35 to 55 in good health and CMV-seronegative.

This chain links TRBV11-2 with TRBJ2-7, with 9 bases fitting TRBD1. The germline V gene has CDR1 SGHAT and CDR2 FQNNGV. The CDR3 loop spans 18 amino acids. Trimming cost V 0 bases and J 2 bases; bases outside gene matches: 11. This CDR3 reads CASSLEGTGIRGTYEQYF. In DNA form, the CDR3 reads TGTGCCAGCAGCTTAGAGGGGACAGGGATAAGAGGGACCTACGAGCAGTACTTC. Filled out from reference TRBV11-2 and TRBJ2-7, the complete variable domain reads EAGVAQSPRYKIIEKRQSVAFWCNPISGHATLYWYQQILGQGPKLLIQFQNNGVVDDSQLPKDRFSAERLKGVDSTLKIQPAKLEDSAVYLCASSLEGTGIRGTYEQYFGPGTRLTVT.

The chain employs TRBV23-1 and TRBJ2-7; maybe TRBD1 (5 bases). TRBV23-1 is designated an ORF whose function remains uncertain. This CDR3 contains 12 residues. The CDR3 loop is CASSQWPRAGRV. The CDR3 DNA reads TGCGCCAGCAGTCAATGGCCTCGGGCAGGGCGCGTG.

CDR3 nucleotides: TGCGCCAGCAGCCAAGATGAGTCCCAAGAGACCCAGTACTTC. Translation gives CASSQDESQETQYF. The V gene is TRBV4-1, the J gene TRBJ2-5; D is ambiguous. Between the trimmed V and J ends, which lost 0 bases and 1 base, there was a span of 6 bases. The CDR3 consists of 14 residues. The germline CDR1 and CDR2 sequences are MGHRA and YSYEKL.

The chain links TRBV10-3 to TRBJ2-2; D may be TRBD1 (5 bases). CDR3 length: 15 residues. Germline V gene sequence: CDR1 ENHRY, CDR2 SYGVKD. Trimming removed 0 bases at V and 3 bases at J, with 8 bases between. The CDR3 nucleotides read TGTGCCATCAGTGAGTCTGTGACAGACACCGGGGAGCTGTTTTTT. Translation gives CAISESVTDTGELFF.

The chain recombines TRBV5-1 with TRBJ2-2; 8 nucleotides agree with TRBD1. CDR3 length: 14 residues. V gave up 4 bases and J gave up 8 bases; unmatched junction bases: 7. The germline gives CDR1 SGHRS, CDR2 YFSETQ. The CDR3 here is CASSPGGASGELFF. The DNA for the CDR3 is TGCGCCAGCAGCCCAGGGGGCGCATCGGGGGAGCTGTTTTTT.

The V call is TRBV29-1, the J call TRBJ1-2; 7 bases match TRBD1. The CDR3 contains 16 residues. J gave up 5 bases and V 0 bases, and 12 bases lay outside the gene matches. Germline V gene lookup returns CDR1 SQVTM and CDR2 ANQGSEA. The CDR3 is CSVEERTGSVRYGYTF. Written as DNA, the CDR3 is TGCAGCGTTGAAGAAAGGACAGGATCGGTGAGGTATGGCTACACCTTC.

The chain joins TRBV5-4 to TRBJ2-7; 8 positions match TRBD1. CDR3 length equals 15 residues. V dropped 5 bases and J dropped 1; count of bases not matched to a gene: 8. Looked up from germline, CDR1 is SGHNT and CDR2 is YYREEE (reference sequence). Written as DNA, the CDR3 is TGTGCCAGCAGTTCCGGACAGGGAAATTCCTACGAGCAGTACTTC. It encodes CASSSGQGNSYEQYF. Variable domain in full (rest from reference TRBV5-4 and TRBJ2-7): ETGVTQSPTHLIKTRGQQVTLRCSSQSGHNTVSWYQQALGQGPQFIFQYYREEENGRGNFPPRFSGLQFPNYSSELNVNALELDDSALYLCASSSGQGNSYEQYFGPGTRLTVT.

The gene calls are TRBV5-6 and TRBJ1-6, with 7 nucleotides matching TRBD1. J gave up 5 bases and V 3 bases, and 5 bases lay outside the gene matches. Germline V gives CDR1 SGHDT, CDR2 YYEEEE. CDR3 length: 15 amino acids. This CDR3 reads CASSSVDRDNSPLHF. The CDR3, as DNA: TGTGCCAGCAGCTCCGTCGACAGGGATAATTCACCCCTCCACTTT.

This rearrangement joins TRBV5-1 to TRBJ2-3; TRBD2 agrees at 11 bases. CDR1 and CDR2 (germline): SGHRS, YFSETQ. The CDR3 has 13 amino acids. CDR3 sequence reads: CAGGLAVGDTQYF. CDR3 nucleotide sequence: TGCGCTGGGGGACTAGCGGTAGGAGATACGCAGTATTTT.

The genes are TRBV7-9 and TRBJ1-5; 8 bases align to TRBD1. The CDR3 is 15 residues long. Germline V CDR1 and CDR2: SEHNR, FQNEAQ (reference sequence). V gave up 5 bases and J gave up 2 bases; unmatched junction bases: 5. This CDR3 reads CASSHETGGNQPQHF. As DNA, the CDR3 is TGTGCCAGCAGCCACGAGACAGGGGGCAATCAGCCCCAGCATTTT.

The genes are TRBV6-5 and TRBJ1-2; D gene unclear. V was shortened by 4 bases and J by 6 bases, with 12 bases between the two germline ends. Looked up from germline, CDR1 is MNHEY and CDR2 is SVGAGI. The CDR3 consists of 13 residues. CDR3 amino acids: CASSSGSLNGYTF. CDR3 DNA: TGTGCCAGCAGTTCGGGGAGTTTGAATGGCTACACCTTC.

The gene calls are TRBV5-1 and TRBJ2-1; D is perhaps TRBD2 (5 bases). This CDR3 region has 15 residues. V dropped 4 bases and J dropped 4 bases, with 15 bases sitting between them. In germline, CDR1 is SGHRS, CDR2 YFSETQ. This CDR3 reads CASSPRASGYNEQFF. DNA for the CDR3: TGCGCCAGCAGCCCTAGGGCCAGCGGTTACAATGAGCAGTTCTTC.

J is TRBJ2-4 and V is TRBV18, with D maybe TRBD1 (5 bases). V was cut by 3 bases and J by 10 bases, with 10 bases left in between. This CDR3 contains 12 residues. Looked up from germline, CDR1 is KGHSH and CDR2 is LQKENI. The CDR3 sequence: CASSPSDKIQYF. The CDR3 region has the DNA TGTGCCAGCTCACCTTCGGACAAGATTCAGTACTTC.

The V call is TRBV29-1, the J call TRBJ1-5, with 7 bases that match TRBD1. V shed 4 bases, J shed 0 bases, and the junction held 3 bases outside the gene matches. Per the germline V gene, CDR1 is SQVTM and CDR2 is ANQGSEA. This CDR3 contains 14 residues. The CDR3 DNA reads as TGCAGCGTTGGGACAGGCAATAGCAATCAGCCCCAGCATTTT. Residues: CSVGTGNSNQPQHF.

This chain joins TRBV4-1 and TRBJ2-5; 7 positions match TRBD1. The CDR3 has 13 amino acids. Germline V gene sequence: CDR1 MGHRA, CDR2 YSYEKL. The J segment lost 6 bases and the V segment lost 4 bases, leaving 5 bases of the junction unmatched. The CDR3 is CASSPQGLKTQYF. CDR3 nucleotides: TGCGCCAGCAGCCCACAGGGGTTGAAGACCCAGTACTTC.

J is TRBJ2-7 and V is TRBV14; D is uncertain. V lost 1 base and J 3 bases, leaving 7 bases between the germline ends. The CDR3 has 13 residues. CDR1 is SGHDN, CDR2 FVKESK, per germline. CDR3 DNA sequence: TGTGCCAGCAGCCAAGCACAGAACTACGAGCAGTACTTC. Encoded protein: CASSQAQNYEQYF. Drawing the rest from reference TRBV14 and TRBJ2-7, the complete variable domain is EAGVTQFPSHSVIEKGQTVTLRCDPISGHDNLYWYRRVMGKEIKFLLHFVKESKQDESGMPNNRFLAERTGGTYSTLKVQPAELEDSGVYFCASSQAQNYEQYFGPGTRLTVT.

V usage is TRBV4-3 and J usage is TRBJ1-3; D is undetermined. In germline, CDR1 is LGHNA, CDR2 YSLEER. V was clipped by 0 bases and J by 4 bases, with 4 bases between them. The CDR3 length is 13 residues. In DNA, the CDR3 is TGCGCCAGCAGCCAAGAAACAGGAAACACCATATATTTT. Its translation: CASSQETGNTIYF.

This chain joins TRBV5-6 and TRBJ2-7, with D possibly TRBD1 on 6 matching bases. CDR1 and CDR2 (germline): SGHDT, YYEEEE. There are 14 residues in the CDR3. Trimming cost V 0 bases and J 1 base, with 8 bases left between them. In DNA, the CDR3 is TGTGCCAGCAGCTTGGGGACAGAATCCTACGAGCAGTACTTC. As protein: CASSLGTESYEQYF. The full variable domain, completed using reference TRBV5-6 and TRBJ2-7, is DAGVTQSPTHLIKTRGQQVTLRCSPKSGHDTVSWYQQALGQGPQFIFQYYEEEERQRGNFPDRFSGHQFPNYSSELNVNALLLGDSALYLCASSLGTESYEQYFGPGTRLTVT.

The chain uses TRBV12-5 and TRBJ1-1, with a tentative D call TRBD1 (6 bases). Trimming removed 7 bases at V and 10 bases at J, with 16 bases between. Germline values: CDR1 LGHNT, CDR2 FRNRAP. There are 12 residues in the CDR3. CDR3 sequence: CASAQGQLRAFF. CDR3 sequence (DNA): TGTGCTAGTGCCCAGGGGCAGCTTCGAGCTTTCTTT.

The chain is built from TRBV29-1 and TRBJ2-2, with D possibly matching TRBD2 (7 bases). From germline, CDR1 is SQVTM and CDR2 ANQGSEA. There are 13 residues in the CDR3. Deletions cut 7 bases from V and 3 bases from J, with 12 bases between. CDR3 region: CSGGGGHTGELFF. CDR3 DNA sequence: TGCAGCGGGGGAGGGGGGCACACCGGGGAGCTGTTTTTT.

V usage is TRBV2 and J usage is TRBJ2-7, with 7 bases aligning to TRBD1. This CDR3 is built from 13 residues. J was trimmed by 2 bases and V by 4 bases; bases with no gene match: 2. CDR1 and CDR2 (germline): SNHLY, FYNNEI. The CDR3 loop reads CASSGQGPYEQYF. Here the CDR3 DNA reads TGTGCCAGCAGTGGACAGGGACCCTACGAGCAGTACTTC.